The clone carrying this TCR beta chain was seen a few times. Its cognate antigen is unknown. The sample comes from a study of T cells in Graves' hyperthyroidism and ophthalmopathy. Study-wide points: Among clonotypes expanded in thyroid above 0.001, most were also found in blood.

Stability of Graves' hyperthyroidism was defined as absent ophthalmopathy progression within 18 months. Patients having uncontrolled infection, another autoimmune disease, pregnancy or lactation were not included. The authors took PBMCs from 10 ml fresh peripheral blood. The CDR3 regions of TCR beta were amplified from RNA transcripts. HTBI primers were used for first-round RT-PCR of the TCR CDR3. TCRdb called the multiplex PCR reads again in MiXCR, with one record for every CDR3 protein. Of about 420,000 distinct CDR3 sequences in the sample, roughly 13% are singletons; the top ten hold less than 6.5%. Germline loops: CDR1 WSHSY, CDR2 SAAADI. V lost 0 bases to trimming and J lost 6 bases; unmatched junction nucleotides: 2. CDR3 length: 15 amino acids.

Sequencing input: blood. The V call is TRBV10-2, the J call TRBJ2-7; 13 bases line up with TRBD2. The sequence derives from a woman aged 18-35 years with Graves' hyperthyroidism. In DNA form, the CDR3 reads TGCGCCAGCAGTGAGTCGACTAGCGGGAGGCTCGAGCAGTACTTC. Protein product: CASSESTSGRLEQYF.